The 28 T cell receptor beta chains in this list originate from one sample, sequenced in a study. TCRdb independently ran MiXCR on the RT-PCR reads; one entry per CDR3 protein. Among more than 550,000 distinct CDR3 sequences listed, 14% were seen once. Sequencing was performed on memory CD4+ T cells from blood. The receptors stem from a female donor in good health, serving as a healthy control.

On this clonotype itself: Being one base from a much bigger clone, this may be a read error. The rearrangement uses TRBV4-1 and TRBJ1-5, with 8 positions matching TRBD1. Germline CDR1 MGHRA, CDR2 YSYEKL. The CDR3 is made up of 15 amino acids. The V segment lost 4 bases and the J segment 10 bases; nucleotides outside the gene matches: 12. The CDR3 nucleotides read TGCGCCAGCAGCCCTGGACAGGGTAAAGGTCATCCCCAGCATTTT. This gives the protein CASSPGQGKGHPQHF.

The rearrangement uses TRBV20-1 and TRBJ2-2; D is possibly TRBD1 or TRBD2 (5 bases each). V was cut by 5 bases and J by 6 bases, with 19 bases left in between. The CDR3 covers 15 residues. Germline CDR1 DFQATT, CDR2 SNEGSKA (reference sequence). The CDR3 DNA reads TGCAGTGCTCCGGTCCCGGGACGAGGCCCCGGGGAGCTGTTTTTT. It is translated as CSAPVPGRGPGELFF.

This clonotype has at least ten counts. This sequence joins TRBV20-1 and TRBJ2-7, with 12 bases identical to TRBD2. The CDR3 is made up of 14 amino acids. In germline, CDR1 is DFQATT, CDR2 SNEGSKA (reference sequence). Germline trimming cut 0 bases from V and 7 bases from J; bases unmatched to any gene: 4. In DNA, the CDR3 is TGCAGTGCTAGAGAGACTAGCGGGAGTTGGGAGCAGTACTTC. Translated, it gives CSARETSGSWEQYF.

This clonotype was counted many times. Its ends do not fully match the called genes, so a read error is possible. The CDR3 DNA reads as TGTGCCAGCAGTGGGCGGCAAGGGGGCTCCCACGAGCAGTACTTC. It is translated as CASSGRQGGSHEQYF. This chain links TRBV28 with TRBJ2-7, with 7 nucleotides matching TRBD1. Per germline, CDR1 MDHEN and CDR2 SYDVKM. This CDR3 region has 15 residues. The full variable domain, completed using reference TRBV28 and TRBJ2-7, is DVKVTQSSRYLVKRTGEKVFLECVQDMDHENMFWYRQDPGLGLRLIYFSYDVKMKEKGDIPEGYSVSREKKERFSLILESASTNQTSMYLCASSGRQGGSHEQYFGPGTRLTVT.

This clonotype was seen a handful of times. This chain uses TRBV3-1 with TRBJ2-1, with 7 bases matching TRBD2. Germline loops: CDR1 LGHDT, CDR2 YNNKEL (reference sequence). Germline trimming cut 5 bases from V and 3 bases from J; bases unmatched to any gene: 4. The CDR3 is 14 amino acids. The CDR3 reads CASSNRDYYNEQFF. CDR3 bases: TGTGCCAGCAGCAATCGGGACTACTACAATGAGCAGTTCTTC.

The sample holds a few counts of this clonotype. This rearrangement joins TRBV12-3 or TRBV12-4 to TRBJ2-3; D might be TRBD1 or TRBD2, each matching 5 bases. Trimming removed 6 bases at V and 3 bases at J, with 13 bases between. The CDR3 loop spans 14 amino acids. This CDR3 is CASSQGRITDTQYF. In nucleotides, the CDR3 is TGTGCCAGCAGCCAGGGACGTATAACAGATACGCAGTATTTT.

The genes are TRBV15 and TRBJ2-3, with 7 bases matching TRBD2. Germline loops: CDR1 LNHNV, CDR2 YYDKDF (reference sequence). This CDR3 contains 17 residues. Unmatched junction bases numbered 7, after V lost 0 bases and J lost 1 base. The chain's CDR3 is CATSRETLGRGTDTQYF. The CDR3 region has the DNA TGTGCCACCAGCAGAGAGACGCTAGGGAGGGGCACAGATACGCAGTATTTT.

The CDR3, as DNA: TGTGCCAGCAGTGAACAGGGGCCAGGCACAGATACGCAGTATTTT. Amino acids: CASSEQGPGTDTQYF. The chain couples TRBV2 to TRBJ2-3; D perhaps matches TRBD1 (6 bases). Trimming cost V 2 bases and J 1 base, with 10 bases left between them. CDR3 size: 15 residues. The germline gives CDR1 SNHLY, CDR2 FYNNEI.

This clonotype was seen a handful of times. CDR3 protein: CASSITINNEQFF. The CDR3 DNA is TGTGCCAGCAGTATTACCATAAACAATGAGCAGTTCTTC. This rearrangement joins TRBV27 to TRBJ2-1; D call uncertain. CDR1 is MNHEY and CDR2 is SMNVEV in the germline V gene (reference sequence). The CDR3 loop spans 13 amino acids. Between the trimmed V and J ends, which lost 5 bases and 5 bases, there was a span of 10 bases.

This clonotype was picked up a small number of times. The rearrangement links TRBV20-1 to TRBJ2-7; D may match TRBD1 or TRBD2 (5 bases each). V was pared by 4 bases and J by 1 base, with 14 bases between. Germline CDR1 reads DFQATT; CDR2 reads SNEGSKA (reference sequence). The CDR3 totals 14 residues. CDR3 DNA: TGCAGTGCTATCCGGGACGGACCTTCCTACGAGCAGTACTTC. Translation: CSAIRDGPSYEQYF.

This clonotype came up a few times. This rearrangement joins TRBV28 to TRBJ1-3; a weak D match, TRBD1 (5 bases). Germline loops: CDR1 MDHEN, CDR2 SYDVKM. This CDR3 is built from 13 residues. V was clipped by 3 bases and J by 4 bases, with 7 bases between them. The CDR3 loop is CASSFEGGNTIYF. CDR3 bases: TGTGCCAGCAGTTTCGAGGGGGGAAACACCATATATTTT.

This clonotype was observed a handful of times. The gene calls are TRBV6-2 or TRBV6-3 and TRBJ2-1; 7 positions agree with TRBD1. The germline V gene has CDR1 MNHEY and CDR2 SVGEGT. The CDR3 runs 18 residues. The trim removed 2 bases at V and 4 bases at J, leaving 14 bases unmatched. This CDR3 is CASSYGLRGRQGYNEQFF. CDR3 DNA sequence: TGTGCCAGCAGTTACGGGCTACGTGGACGACAGGGTTACAATGAGCAGTTCTTC.

This clonotype has at least ten counts. The chain links TRBV4-3 to TRBJ2-7; 7 bases are a match to TRBD1. From germline, CDR1 is LGHNA and CDR2 YSLEER. V lost 0 bases, J lost 4 bases, and 3 bases stayed unmatched. This CDR3 comprises 14 residues. CDR3 coding DNA: TGCGCCAGCAGCCAAGAACAGGGGTCGTACGAGCAGTACTTC. It yields the protein CASSQEQGSYEQYF.

This clonotype was recorded a few times. The J gene is TRBJ2-3, the V gene TRBV7-2; 9 bases match TRBD2. CDR3 length: 14 residues. Trimming removed 5 bases from V and 5 bases from J; junction bases left unmatched: 5. Germline CDR1 reads SGHTA; CDR2 reads FQGNSA. Here the CDR3 DNA reads TGTGCCAGCAGCCTCGGACTAGCGCGAGATACGCAGTATTTT. It translates to CASSLGLARDTQYF.

This chain uses TRBV28 with TRBJ2-7, with 9 bases lining up with TRBD2. The CDR3 has 15 residues. The V gene's germline CDR1 is MDHEN and CDR2 SYDVKM. With 8 bases clipped from V and 5 bases from J, the junction kept 13 bases outside the gene matches. This CDR3 is CASGVLAGAEDEQYF. The DNA for the CDR3 is TGTGCCAGCGGTGTACTAGCGGGTGCAGAGGACGAGCAGTACTTC.

This CDR3 reads CASSISGEGPLHF. The CDR3 DNA is TGTGCCAGTAGTATTTCCGGCGAAGGGCCCCTCCACTTT. The chain combines TRBV19 with TRBJ1-6; no clear D. The germline V and J ends were trimmed by 3 bases and 13 bases, with 13 bases remaining between them. The length of the CDR3 is 13 residues. Germline V gene sequence: CDR1 LNHDA, CDR2 SQIVND (reference sequence).

This clonotype was detected many times. V gene TRBV20-1 combines with J gene TRBJ1-6; D is possibly TRBD1 (6 bases). This CDR3 contains 14 residues. V was cut by 5 bases and J by 8 bases, with 16 bases left in between. Germline values: CDR1 DFQATT, CDR2 SNEGSKA (reference sequence). The chain's CDR3 is CSAPPRGADSPLHF. CDR3 nucleotide sequence: TGCAGTGCTCCCCCCAGGGGAGCTGATTCACCCCTCCACTTT.

This clonotype was counted many times. The V call is TRBV9, the J call TRBJ2-2; 7 nucleotides align to TRBD1. V gave up 4 bases and J gave up 4 bases; unmatched junction bases: 4. Germline-derived CDR1 and CDR2 are SGDLS and YYNGEE. The CDR3 has 14 residues. The CDR3 sequence: CASSPGTATGELFF. CDR3 nucleotides: TGTGCCAGCAGCCCGGGGACAGCCACCGGGGAGCTGTTTTTT.

A few counts support this clonotype. This CDR3 reads CASSLGAKNIQYF. The CDR3 DNA sequence: TGTGCCAGCAGCTTAGGGGCCAAAAACATTCAGTACTTC. This chain links TRBV7-2 with TRBJ2-4, with D uncertain. CDR3 size: 13 residues. Germline V gene data show CDR1 as SGHTA and CDR2 as FQGNSA. V was shortened by 1 base and J by 1 base, with 2 bases between the two germline ends.

This clonotype was counted ten times or more. The chain links TRBV10-3 to TRBJ2-5, with 10 bases identical to TRBD1. The CDR3 consists of 12 residues. V shed 9 bases, J shed 3 bases, and the junction held 1 base outside the gene matches. CDR1 is ENHRY, CDR2 SYGVKD, per germline. CDR3 DNA sequence: TGTGCCATGGGGACAGGGGAAGAGACCCAGTACTTC. Its protein is CAMGTGEETQYF.

The sample holds many counts of this clonotype. CDR3 DNA: TGCAGTGCTGCCCTACGGAGTAGCGGGAGTTTAAATGAGCAGTTCTTC. It translates to CSAALRSSGSLNEQFF. This chain joins TRBV20-1 and TRBJ2-1; 9 bases are shared with TRBD2. Germline assignment: CDR1 DFQATT and CDR2 SNEGSKA (reference sequence). CDR3 length equals 16 residues. The V and J ends lost 5 bases and 7 bases, in that order; junction bases with no gene match: 15.

The sample holds a few counts of this clonotype. The V gene is TRBV5-6, the J gene TRBJ1-1; D is unresolved. Per the germline V gene, CDR1 is SGHDT and CDR2 is YYEEEE. V lost 1 base and J lost 3, with 7 bases in between. The CDR3 totals 13 residues. CDR3 in amino acids: CASSLPMDTEAFF. For the CDR3, the DNA is TGTGCCAGCAGCTTGCCGATGGACACTGAAGCTTTCTTT. Looking up the rest from reference TRBV5-6 and TRBJ1-1 gives the full variable domain: DAGVTQSPTHLIKTRGQQVTLRCSPKSGHDTVSWYQQALGQGPQFIFQYYEEEERQRGNFPDRFSGHQFPNYSSELNVNALLLGDSALYLCASSLPMDTEAFFGQGTRLTVV.

This clonotype was observed at least ten times. The chain is built from TRBV20-1 and TRBJ2-3; no definite D call. This CDR3 is built from 14 residues. V dropped 3 bases and J dropped 2 bases, with 12 bases sitting between them. Germline values: CDR1 DFQATT, CDR2 SNEGSKA (reference sequence). CDR3 amino acids: CSARFSMATDTQYF. CDR3 nucleotides: TGCAGTGCTAGGTTTAGTATGGCCACAGATACGCAGTATTTT.

The rearrangement links TRBV5-1 to TRBJ1-2; TRBD1 agrees at 9 bases. Germline trimming cut 5 bases from V and 3 bases from J; bases unmatched to any gene: 17. CDR1 is SGHRS, CDR2 YFSETQ, per germline. This CDR3 is built from 18 residues. CDR3 sequence: CASSRNFPGQGSDYGYTF. DNA for the CDR3: TGCGCCAGCAGTCGAAACTTCCCGGGACAGGGTAGCGACTATGGCTACACCTTC.

The V and J genes are TRBV20-1 and TRBJ1-6, with 7 bases aligning to TRBD1. The CDR3 is 15 residues long. Looked up from germline, CDR1 is DFQATT and CDR2 is SNEGSKA (reference sequence). V shed 0 bases and J 9 bases; nucleotides not matched to a gene: 8. This chain's CDR3 is CSARDIQGLGSPLHF. The CDR3 bases are TGCAGTGCTAGAGATATACAGGGGCTCGGTTCACCCCTCCACTTT.

The J gene is TRBJ2-1, the V gene TRBV15; perhaps TRBD1 as D (5 bases). The CDR3 has 14 amino acids. Germline CDR1 LNHNV, CDR2 YYDKDF (reference sequence). V gave up 1 base and J gave up 12 bases, with 16 bases separating them. Here the CDR3 reads CATSRGGLLTGQFF. The CDR3 DNA reads TGTGCCACCAGCAGAGGAGGCCTACTAACAGGGCAGTTCTTC.

The chain has TRBV6-2 or TRBV6-3 and TRBJ2-5, with 14 bases aligning to TRBD2. V gave up 2 bases and J gave up 4 bases; unmatched junction bases: 6. CDR1 and CDR2 from the germline V gene are MNHEY and SVGEGT. The CDR3 length is 17 residues. The CDR3 region has the DNA TGTGCCAGCAGTTACCGGACTAGCGGGAGGTGGGGAGAGACCCAGTACTTC. This translates into CASSYRTSGRWGETQYF.

The chain is built from TRBV18 and TRBJ1-1, with D maybe TRBD1 (5 bases). The V end was cut by 3 bases, the J end by 5 bases, with 7 bases between. Germline-derived CDR1 and CDR2 are KGHSH and LQKENI. The CDR3 has 12 amino acids. In nucleotides, the CDR3 is TGTGCCAGCTCACCGTCAGGGACTGAAGCTTTCTTT. This gives the protein CASSPSGTEAFF.